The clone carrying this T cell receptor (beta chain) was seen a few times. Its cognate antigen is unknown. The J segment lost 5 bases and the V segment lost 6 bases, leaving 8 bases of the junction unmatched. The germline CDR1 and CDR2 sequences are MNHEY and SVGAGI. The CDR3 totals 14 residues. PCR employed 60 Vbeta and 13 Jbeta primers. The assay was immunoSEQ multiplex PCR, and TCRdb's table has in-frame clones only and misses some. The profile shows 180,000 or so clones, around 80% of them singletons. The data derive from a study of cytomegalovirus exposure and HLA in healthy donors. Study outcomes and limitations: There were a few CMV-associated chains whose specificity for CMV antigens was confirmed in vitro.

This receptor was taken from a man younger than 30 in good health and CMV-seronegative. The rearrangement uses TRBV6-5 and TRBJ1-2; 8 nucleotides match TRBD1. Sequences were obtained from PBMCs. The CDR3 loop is CASSKDRVKYGYTF. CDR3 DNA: TGTGCCAGCAGCAAGGACAGGGTAAAGTATGGCTACACCTTC.